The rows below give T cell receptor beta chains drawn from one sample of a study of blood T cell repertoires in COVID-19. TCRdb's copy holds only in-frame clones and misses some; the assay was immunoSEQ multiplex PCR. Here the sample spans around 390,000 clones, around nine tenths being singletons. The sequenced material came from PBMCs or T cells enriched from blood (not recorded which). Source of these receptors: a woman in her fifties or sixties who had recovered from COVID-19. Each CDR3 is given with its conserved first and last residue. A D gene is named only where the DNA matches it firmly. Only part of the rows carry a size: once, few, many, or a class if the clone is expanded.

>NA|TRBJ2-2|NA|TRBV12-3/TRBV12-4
CASSRDTGELFF
TGTGCCAGCAGTCGCGACACCGGGGAGCTGTTTTTT
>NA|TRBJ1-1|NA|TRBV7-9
CASSLGSNTEAFF
TGTGCCAGCAGCTTAGGGAGTAACACTGAAGCTTTCTTT
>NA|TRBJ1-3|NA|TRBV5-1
CASSLVAAISGNTIYF
TGCGCCAGCAGCTTGGTTGCGGCCATCTCTGGAAACACCATATATTTT
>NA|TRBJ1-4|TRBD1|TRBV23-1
CASRCRGQSGEKLFF
TGCGCCAGCAGGTGCAGGGGGCAAAGTGGGGAAAAACTGTTTTTT
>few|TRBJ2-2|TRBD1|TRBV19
CASSRTGGTGELFF
TGTGCCAGTAGTAGGACAGGGGGCACCGGGGAGCTGTTTTTT
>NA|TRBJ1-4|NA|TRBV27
CASSGGLQNEKLFF
TGTGCCAGCAGTGGCGGGCTGCAGAATGAAAAACTGTTTTTT
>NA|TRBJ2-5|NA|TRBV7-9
CASSLQRSGGLSGAQYF
TGTGCCAGCAGCTTACAGCGTTCGGGGGGCCTCTCCGGGGCCCAGTACTTC
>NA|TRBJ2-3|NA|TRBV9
CASSPRAPPEADTQYF
TGTGCCAGCAGCCCGCGGGCCCCCCCAGAGGCAGATACGCAGTATTTT
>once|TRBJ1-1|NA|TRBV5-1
CASSFNRNTEAFF
TGCGCCAGCAGCTTCAACAGAAACACTGAAGCTTTCTTT
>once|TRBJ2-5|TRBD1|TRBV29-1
CSALGQSETQYF
TGCAGCGCCCTGGGACAGTCGGAGACCCAGTACTTC
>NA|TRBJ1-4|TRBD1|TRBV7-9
CASSLGTGMAGEKLFF
TGTGCCAGCAGCTTAGGGACAGGGATGGCGGGTGAAAAACTGTTTTTT